The 27 T cell receptor beta chains below were found in one sample sequenced in a study of lymphopenia after photon versus proton radiotherapy. Assay used: immunoSEQ multiplex PCR; TCRdb lists only in-frame clones, some missing. The data hold 55,000 to 70,000 clones, with roughly 91% observed a single time. Sequenced here: peripheral blood, sampled from a patient treated with photon-based radiotherapy. These receptors were collected from a woman aged 70-85 years with pancreatic cancer.

The chain is built from TRBV18 and TRBJ1-3, with TRBD1 identical over 8 bases. CDR3 length: 16 amino acids. CDR1 and CDR2 (germline): KGHSH, LQKENI. Trimming cost V 0 bases and J 0 bases; bases outside gene matches: 1. Here the CDR3 reads CASSPPTGVSGNTIYF. The CDR3 DNA reads as TGTGCCAGCTCACCACCGACAGGGGTCTCTGGAAACACCATATATTTT.

CDR3 sequence: CASSEKTGPSSGYTF. In DNA form, the CDR3 reads TGTGCCAGCAGTGAGAAGACAGGGCCCTCTTCTGGCTACACCTTC. This chain links TRBV6-1 with TRBJ1-2; 7 nucleotides match TRBD1. Germline V CDR1 and CDR2: MNHNS, SASEGT. There are 15 residues in the CDR3. V was pared by 3 bases and J by 7 bases, with 11 bases of the junction left unmatched.

The chain is built from TRBV19 and TRBJ2-3, with 15 bases lining up with TRBD2. Per germline, CDR1 LNHDA and CDR2 SQIVND (reference sequence). V lost 3 bases, J lost 5 bases, and 6 bases stayed unmatched. The CDR3 has 17 residues. Written as DNA, the CDR3 is TGTGCCAGTAGTATCCAGGGACTAGCGGGAGGTGTAGATACGCAGTATTTT. This gives the protein CASSIQGLAGGVDTQYF.

This rearrangement joins TRBV5-6 to TRBJ2-5, with D possibly being TRBD1 (5 bases). Between the trimmed V and J ends, which lost 1 base and 1 base, there was a span of 17 bases. The CDR3 length is 17 residues. Germline CDR1 and CDR2: SGHDT and YYEEEE. The CDR3 DNA reads as TGTGCCAGCAGCTTGTATGGGCAGGGAATAGGCCAAGAGACCCAGTACTTC. This encodes CASSLYGQGIGQETQYF.

This chain joins TRBV2 and TRBJ1-5, with D possibly TRBD1 on 6 matching bases. Deletions cut 4 bases from V and 6 bases from J, with 16 bases between. This CDR3 comprises 15 residues. CDR1 and CDR2 (germline): SNHLY, FYNNEI. The CDR3 spells CASSVETGSAQPQHF. CDR3 DNA: TGTGCCAGCAGTGTTGAGACAGGATCAGCTCAGCCCCAGCATTTT.

The chain is built from TRBV6-1 and TRBJ1-5; D remains ambiguous. The germline V gene encodes CDR1 MNHNS and CDR2 SASEGT. V lost 4 bases and J 6 bases, leaving 10 bases between the germline ends. This CDR3 is 13 amino acids long. The CDR3 bases are TGTGCCAGCAGTGGAACCCGGGGTCAGCCCCAGCATTTT. This gives the protein CASSGTRGQPQHF.

The chain links TRBV6-4 to TRBJ2-3; unclear D gene. The CDR3 has 16 amino acids. Germline loops: CDR1 MRHNA, CDR2 SNTAGT. V was cut by 7 bases and J by 5 bases, with 22 bases left in between. CDR3 sequence: CASTVWDSVSQDTQYF. The DNA of the CDR3 is TGTGCCAGCACAGTCTGGGATAGTGTATCACAAGATACGCAGTATTTT.

The DNA for the CDR3 is TGCAGCGTTGAGGGGCAATCACAACTGTTTTTT. Encoded protein: CSVEGQSQLFF. V gene TRBV29-1 combines with J gene TRBJ1-4, with a possible D match to TRBD1 (5 bases). Trimming shortened V by 3 bases and J by 12 bases, and 11 bases separated the two germline ends. This CDR3 contains 11 residues. Germline CDR1 reads SQVTM; CDR2 reads ANQGSEA.

The chain links TRBV19 to TRBJ2-1; D not certain. The V end was cut by 2 bases, the J end by 3 bases, with 20 bases between. This CDR3 contains 18 residues. From germline, CDR1 is LNHDA and CDR2 SQIVND (reference sequence). The CDR3 here is CASSIKLLGQQVYNEQFF. Here the CDR3 DNA reads TGTGCCAGTAGTATAAAGCTTTTAGGGCAGCAAGTCTACAATGAGCAGTTCTTC.

The V and J genes are TRBV9 and TRBJ2-2; TRBD2 aligns across 10 bases. The CDR3 totals 14 residues. V lost 0 bases to trimming and J lost 9 bases; unmatched junction nucleotides: 2. From germline, CDR1 is SGDLS and CDR2 YYNGEE. The chain's CDR3 is CASSVVGLARELFF. The CDR3 DNA sequence: TGTGCCAGCAGCGTAGTGGGACTAGCGAGGGAGCTGTTTTTT.

This sequence joins TRBV11-2 and TRBJ2-7, with 7 bases identical to TRBD2. From germline, CDR1 is SGHAT and CDR2 FQNNGV. The CDR3 is 16 amino acids. V shed 1 base, J shed 0 bases, and the junction held 6 bases outside the gene matches. This CDR3 reads CASSLAGGSLSYEQYF. CDR3 nucleotide sequence: TGTGCCAGCAGCTTAGCGGGCGGGAGCCTCTCCTACGAGCAGTACTTC.

The rearrangement links TRBV7-9 to TRBJ2-7, with D perhaps TRBD1 (5 bases). V was trimmed by 4 bases and J by 2 bases, leaving 15 bases between them. The germline V gene encodes CDR1 SEHNR and CDR2 FQNEAQ (reference sequence). CDR3 length: 15 amino acids. The CDR3, as DNA: TGTGCCAGCAGCTCATCGCAGGGTTTTCCCTACGAGCAGTACTTC. Protein: CASSSSQGFPYEQYF.

The chain carries TRBV30 and TRBJ2-7, with 9 positions matching TRBD1. Germline-derived CDR1 and CDR2 are GTSNPN and SVGIG (reference sequence). V lost 4 bases to trimming and J lost 2 bases; unmatched junction nucleotides: 6. CDR3 size: 14 residues. The DNA of the CDR3 is TGTGCCTGGACTCGACAGGGGGGGACCTACGAGCAGTACTTC. Its translation: CAWTRQGGTYEQYF. The full variable domain, in which reference TRBV30 and TRBJ2-7 provide the parts outside the CDR3, is SQTIHQWPATLVQPVGSPLSLECTVEGTSNPNLYWYRQAAGRGLQLLFYSVGIGQISSEVPQNLSASRPQDRQFILSSKKLLLSDSGFYLCAWTRQGGTYEQYFGPGTRLTVT.

The J gene is TRBJ1-5, the V gene TRBV4-2; no reliable D call. CDR1 and CDR2 (germline): LGHNA, YNFKEQ. Trimming stripped 0 bases from V and 9 bases from J, with 12 bases between. The CDR3 is made up of 14 amino acids. The CDR3 nucleotides read TGTGCCAGCAGCCAAGAATCCGGGAGCGCGCCCCAGCATTTT. It encodes CASSQESGSAPQHF.

The gene calls are TRBV6-4 and TRBJ2-4; TRBD2 agrees at 12 bases. With V trimmed by 3 bases and J by 9 bases, 6 bases remained unmatched. The CDR3 spans 15 residues. Germline CDR1 and CDR2: MRHNA and SNTAGT. CDR3 residues: CASSEIGLAGSIQYF. The CDR3 nucleotides are TGTGCCAGCAGTGAGATAGGACTAGCGGGAAGCATTCAGTACTTC.

V gene TRBV4-2 combines with J gene TRBJ2-3; TRBD2 agrees at 8 bases. The J segment lost 3 bases and the V segment lost 1 base, leaving 18 bases of the junction unmatched. The CDR3 contains 20 residues. Germline assignment: CDR1 LGHNA and CDR2 YNFKEQ. CDR3 coding DNA: TGTGCCAGCAGCCAAGGGAGGCCCTCCTTGCGAGCGGGAGCTACAGATACGCAGTATTTT. This translates into CASSQGRPSLRAGATDTQYF.

V usage is TRBV11-2 and J usage is TRBJ2-1; 7 bases are shared with TRBD2. The CDR3 covers 15 residues. Trimming cost V 5 bases and J 8 bases; bases outside gene matches: 12. Germline CDR1 reads SGHAT; CDR2 reads FQNNGV. The CDR3 region is CASSPARGRRDEQFF. CDR3 nucleotide sequence: TGTGCCAGCAGCCCCGCCCGCGGGAGAAGAGATGAGCAGTTCTTC.

The V call is TRBV5-1, the J call TRBJ2-1, with 10 bases matching TRBD2. The CDR3 extends over 15 amino acids. V trimming: 1 base; J trimming: 7 bases; junction bases outside the gene matches: 5. CDR1 is SGHRS and CDR2 is YFSETQ in the germline V gene. The CDR3 DNA follows: TGCGCCAGCAGCTTGATGGGACTAGCGAGAAATGAGCAGTTCTTC. Its translation is CASSLMGLARNEQFF.

The chain uses TRBV15 and TRBJ2-1, with TRBD2 matching 7 bases. The CDR3 covers 18 residues. The V gene end was trimmed by 5 bases and the J gene end by 3 bases; junction bases not matched to a gene: 16. Per germline, CDR1 LNHNV and CDR2 YYDKDF (reference sequence). Here the CDR3 DNA reads TGTGCCACCAGCCCCCGGAGGCCTAGCGGAGCCGACTACAATGAGCAGTTCTTC. Residues: CATSPRRPSGADYNEQFF.

This clone came up once. The V and J genes are TRBV5-1 and TRBJ2-7; TRBD1 agrees at 10 bases. Germline CDR1 SGHRS, CDR2 YFSETQ. This CDR3 spans 15 amino acids. V was clipped by 0 bases and J by 0 bases; unmatched bases: 0. The CDR3 DNA sequence: TGCGCCAGCAGCTTGGGACAGGGGGCCTCCTACGAGCAGTACTTC. It is translated as CASSLGQGASYEQYF.

The CDR3 protein is CSVDRANEQFF. CDR3 sequence (DNA): TGCAGCGTGGACAGGGCGAATGAGCAGTTCTTC. The V gene is TRBV29-1, the J gene TRBJ2-1; TRBD1 matches 8 bases. This CDR3 is 11 amino acids long. Germline V lookup: CDR1 SQVTM, CDR2 ANQGSEA. V lost 6 bases and J lost 7; bases outside the gene matches: 2.

This clone was observed a few times. The V call is TRBV27, the J call TRBJ2-3; TRBD2 is a possible D gene (6 bases). Germline V gene lookup returns CDR1 MNHEY and CDR2 SMNVEV (reference sequence). This CDR3 has 15 residues. V lost 6 bases to trimming and J lost 1 base, with 14 bases between them. CDR3 coding DNA: TGTGCCAGCAGAGGTTTAGCGGAGGGCACAGATACGCAGTATTTT. It specifies CASRGLAEGTDTQYF.

The rearrangement links TRBV5-1 to TRBJ2-7; D ambiguous. Trimming removed 4 bases from V and 3 bases from J, with 5 bases in between. CDR3 length: 11 amino acids. In germline, CDR1 is SGHRS, CDR2 YFSETQ. This CDR3 reads CASSTLYEQYF. The DNA for the CDR3 is TGCGCCAGCAGCACCCTCTACGAGCAGTACTTC.

The chain couples TRBV5-1 to TRBJ2-2; TRBD1 might be the D (5 bases). Germline V gives CDR1 SGHRS, CDR2 YFSETQ. Trimming cost V 0 bases and J 3 bases, with 9 bases left between them. This CDR3 is built from 15 residues. CDR3 sequence (DNA): TGCGCCAGCAGCTTGGATGGGGCACACACCGGGGAGCTGTTTTTT. It is translated as CASSLDGAHTGELFF.

V gene TRBV7-9 combines with J gene TRBJ2-1; 10 bases align to TRBD2. CDR3 size: 18 residues. J gave up 8 bases and V 6 bases, and 19 bases lay outside the gene matches. Per the germline V gene, CDR1 is SEHNR and CDR2 is FQNEAQ (reference sequence). For the CDR3, the DNA is TGTGCCAGCAGGCCTCTTACCGGACTAGCGGTTGTACCCCATGAGCAGTTCTTC. As protein: CASRPLTGLAVVPHEQFF.

The V call is TRBV10-3, the J call TRBJ2-7, with 9 bases matching TRBD2. CDR1 ENHRY and CDR2 SYGVKD come from the germline V gene. V was pared by 6 bases and J by 0 bases, with 3 bases of the junction left unmatched. The CDR3 loop spans 14 amino acids. The CDR3 nucleotides read TGTGCCATCAGGGATAGCGGGAGCTCCTACGAGCAGTACTTC. As protein: CAIRDSGSSYEQYF.

This sequence joins TRBV7-3 and TRBJ2-6; no clear D gene. The CDR3 totals 16 residues. Germline V CDR1 and CDR2: SGHTA, FQGTGA. V shed 0 bases and J shed 0 bases, with 6 bases lying between them. DNA for the CDR3: TGTGCCAGCAGCTTAACGAGTGTCTCTGGGGCCAACGTCCTGACTTTC. It codes for CASSLTSVSGANVLTF.